Shown below are 9 T cell receptor beta chains from a single sample sequenced in a study of shared clonotypes between healthy human individuals. It was CD45RO-negative cells, positively selected for CCR7, that made up naive CD8 cells, with terminally differentiated effector memory CD45RA+ cells excluded. Clones were read by immunoSEQ multiplex PCR, and TCRdb kept only the in-frame ones, dropping some. This sample has around 2,000,000 clones, with about 93% found just once. The sample comprised naive CD8+ T cells from PBMCs. The receptor source for this set is a man between 18 and 35 years old in good health. Some clones in this sample may be carry-over from other donors' samples.

V gene TRBV27 combines with J gene TRBJ2-5; a possible D gene is TRBD2 (5 bases). CDR3 size: 17 residues. V was trimmed by 5 bases and J by 2 bases, leaving 21 bases between them. Germline V gene sequence: CDR1 MNHEY, CDR2 SMNVEV (reference sequence). The CDR3 loop reads CASSPGLPGPTQETQYF. CDR3 DNA: TGTGCCAGCAGTCCGGGATTACCTGGTCCCACTCAAGAGACCCAGTACTTC.

On this clone itself: The sample carries other DNA sequences with the same CDR3. The J gene is TRBJ1-5, the V gene TRBV7-9, with D possibly TRBD1 on 5 matching bases. Germline CDR1 SEHNR, CDR2 FQNEAQ (reference sequence). This CDR3 is built from 12 residues. V lost 1 base, J lost 9 bases, and 7 bases lay in between. CDR3 residues: CASSLGGRPQHF. The DNA of the CDR3 is TGTGCCAGCAGCTTAGGGGGGAGGCCCCAGCATTTT.

The V and J genes are TRBV14 and TRBJ1-1; tentative D call: TRBD1 (5 bases). With 5 bases removed from V and 0 bases from J, the gap between germline ends came to 16 bases. This CDR3 spans 16 amino acids. Germline values: CDR1 SGHDN, CDR2 FVKESK. The CDR3 spells CASSSGLGDMNTEAFF. In DNA form, the CDR3 reads TGTGCCAGCAGCTCCGGACTGGGGGATATGAACACTGAAGCTTTCTTT.

The gene calls are TRBV11-3 and TRBJ2-2; 7 positions agree with TRBD1. Germline trimming cut 7 bases from V and 6 bases from J; bases unmatched to any gene: 8. CDR1 and CDR2 (germline): SGHNT, YENEEA. The CDR3 length is 14 residues. The CDR3, as DNA: TGTGCCAGCAAGGTTCACAGGGGAGCCGGGGAGCTGTTTTTT. Protein product: CASKVHRGAGELFF.

V and J are TRBV6-5 and TRBJ2-7; D is unresolved. Germline CDR1 is MNHEY and CDR2 is SVGAGI. V lost 2 bases to trimming and J lost 3 bases, with 11 bases between them. The CDR3 sequence is 14 residues long. CDR3 sequence reads: CASSYGTAIYEQYF. CDR3 in DNA: TGTGCCAGCAGTTACGGTACAGCCATCTACGAGCAGTACTTC.

Here the CDR3 DNA reads TGCGCCAGCAGCCAAGATATATCAGGGGTGACTGAAGCTTTCTTT. This translates into CASSQDISGVTEAFF. The V and J genes are TRBV4-3 and TRBJ1-1; D possibly corresponds to TRBD1 (6 bases). The CDR3 length is 15 residues. Germline CDR1 reads LGHNA; CDR2 reads YSLEER. V lost 0 bases, J lost 5 bases, and 13 bases lay in between.

The gene calls are TRBV5-4 and TRBJ2-3; 7 bases are shared with TRBD1. Germline CDR1 reads SGHNT; CDR2 reads YYREEE (reference sequence). With V trimmed by 2 bases and J by 0 bases, 15 bases remained unmatched. This CDR3 region has 19 residues. CDR3 protein: CASSFAILIGTASTDTQYF. CDR3 bases: TGTGCCAGCAGCTTCGCCATTTTGATAGGGACAGCTAGCACAGATACGCAGTATTTT. Full variable domain (remainder filled in from reference TRBV5-4 and TRBJ2-3): ETGVTQSPTHLIKTRGQQVTLRCSSQSGHNTVSWYQQALGQGPQFIFQYYREEENGRGNFPPRFSGLQFPNYSSELNVNALELDDSALYLCASSFAILIGTASTDTQYFGPGTRLTVL.

The V and J genes are TRBV7-9 and TRBJ2-4; TRBD2 matches 9 bases. Trimming removed 2 bases from V and 6 bases from J; junction bases left unmatched: 8. The CDR3 contains 16 residues. In germline, CDR1 is SEHNR, CDR2 FQNEAQ (reference sequence). The CDR3 DNA sequence: TGTGCCAGCAGCTTAATTGGGACTAGCATTGGAAACATTCAGTACTTC. This codes for CASSLIGTSIGNIQYF.

Note on this clone: This sample also contains other DNA sequences that code for the same CDR3. The chain couples TRBV9 to TRBJ2-1; D is ambiguous. The CDR3 is 12 residues long. V lost 2 bases and J 9 bases, leaving 9 bases between the germline ends. Germline V gives CDR1 SGDLS, CDR2 YYNGEE. This chain's CDR3 is CASSVGLGEQFF. The DNA of the CDR3 is TGTGCCAGCAGCGTGGGATTGGGTGAGCAGTTCTTC.